The entry below gives a single TCR beta chain sequence along with its context. The sample belongs to a study of shared T cell receptors in the human thymus. The CDR3 has 18 amino acids. V lost 4 bases to trimming and J lost 5 bases, with 27 bases between them. Germline V gene data show CDR1 as SGHDT and CDR2 as YYEEEE. Measured with immunoSEQ multiplex PCR; TCRdb has only the in-frame clones, and not every one. Of some 700,000 clones listed, 80% to 90% were seen once; the top ten hold roughly 0.01%. This sample also belongs to another study, concerning human thymus T cells. This second study says: The thymus tissue came from resections taken during corrective heart surgery. Across thymic and blood repertoires, the usage of V and J genes appeared to be biased.

Material for sequencing was thymocytes. The chain uses TRBV5-6 and TRBJ2-5; TRBD2 is a possible D gene (6 bases). This sequence originates from a girl in the first two years of life with a congenital heart defect. The CDR3 is CASSPTRGGANPPETQYF. The CDR3 DNA is TGTGCCAGCAGCCCGACGCGGGGCGGGGCGAACCCCCCGGAGACCCAGTACTTC.